The 20 T cell receptor beta chains listed next were all sequenced from one sample in a study of blood T cells in healthy people across ages. PCR was performed a second time for 7 to 11 cycles using a sample-barcoded 5' primer and a J-beta primer mix. One entry per CDR3 protein results from TCRdb running MiXCR on the 5' RACE reads. The profile shows approximately 850,000 distinct CDR3 sequences, 58% of them singletons. Sequencing was done on a sample of blood. These receptors came from a man aged 25 to 40 in good health.

This clonotype was counted between two and nine times. The rearrangement links TRBV4-3 to TRBJ2-7; 11 nucleotides align to TRBD2. Germline V gene sequence: CDR1 LGHNA, CDR2 YSLEER. The CDR3 sequence is 18 residues long. V was clipped by 0 bases and J by 5 bases; unmatched bases: 12. The CDR3 loop reads CASSQEIVFTSGRHEQYF. CDR3 sequence (DNA): TGCGCCAGCAGCCAAGAGATCGTTTTCACTAGCGGGAGACACGAGCAGTACTTC.

This clonotype has a handful of counts. This chain connects TRBV6-2 or TRBV6-3 to TRBJ2-1; D tentatively fits TRBD1 or TRBD2 (5 bases each). The V end was cut by 4 bases, the J end by 8 bases, with 18 bases between. Per germline, CDR1 MNHEY and CDR2 SVGEGT. The CDR3 runs to 15 residues. CDR3: CASSSWGYPADEQFF. The CDR3, as DNA: TGTGCCAGCAGTTCCTGGGGGTACCCCGCTGATGAGCAGTTCTTC.

The J gene is TRBJ2-7, the V gene TRBV7-9; a possible D gene is TRBD2 (6 bases). The germline V gene has CDR1 SEHNR and CDR2 FQNEAQ (reference sequence). CDR3 size: 18 residues. Trimming took 2 bases from V and 3 from J, leaving 23 bases between them. CDR3 bases: TGTGCCAGCAGCTTACGGGTCTTCCTCAGGGAGGAGAACTACGAGCAGTACTTC. Protein: CASSLRVFLREENYEQYF.

This chain links TRBV29-1 with TRBJ2-7; possible D gene TRBD1, 6 bases. Trimming stripped 6 bases from V and 0 bases from J, with 15 bases between. The germline CDR1 and CDR2 sequences are SQVTM and ANQGSEA. The CDR3 runs to 14 residues. CDR3 coding DNA: TGCAGCGTATCGGGACACGCTCTCTCCTACGAGCAGTACTTC. Its protein is CSVSGHALSYEQYF.

V usage is TRBV29-1 and J usage is TRBJ1-4; 9 bases agree with TRBD1. The CDR3 consists of 15 residues. CDR1 is SQVTM and CDR2 is ANQGSEA in the germline V gene. Trimming took 6 bases from V and 14 from J; bases not matched to a gene: 19. As DNA, the CDR3 is TGCAGCGTATGTTTCGACGGGACAGGGATGTCTTATCTGTTTTTT. Translated: CSVCFDGTGMSYLFF.

The V gene is TRBV28, the J gene TRBJ2-3, with no clear D. The CDR3 is made up of 14 amino acids. Germline-derived CDR1 and CDR2 are MDHEN and SYDVKM. V was trimmed by 5 bases and J by 1 base, leaving 10 bases between them. The CDR3 spells CASSKDKGTDTQYF. CDR3 DNA: TGTGCCAGCAGTAAAGACAAAGGCACAGATACGCAGTATTTT.

The chain couples TRBV20-1 to TRBJ2-5; 7 bases map to TRBD2. The CDR3 totals 13 residues. Germline V gene sequence: CDR1 DFQATT, CDR2 SNEGSKA (reference sequence). After removal of 6 bases from V and 5 bases from J, the junction contained 9 bases not matched to a gene. DNA of the CDR3: TGCAGTGCGAGCCCGGACGGGAGGGAGACCCAGTACTTC. Its translation is CSASPDGRETQYF.

This clonotype was seen only a few times. The chain links TRBV20-1 to TRBJ2-5; TRBD2 agrees at 12 bases. V shed 1 base, J shed 5 bases, and the junction held 5 bases outside the gene matches. The CDR3 has 15 amino acids. The germline V gene has CDR1 DFQATT and CDR2 SNEGSKA (reference sequence). This chain's CDR3 is CSARVTTSGSETQYF. CDR3 nucleotides: TGCAGTGCTAGAGTCACGACTAGCGGGAGCGAGACCCAGTACTTC.

Regarding this clonotype: Given a much more abundant clone one base away, this may be a read error. This chain joins TRBV20-1 and TRBJ2-1; no firm D call. The CDR3 is 10 residues long. The germline V gene has CDR1 DFQATT and CDR2 SNEGSKA (reference sequence). In DNA form, the CDR3 reads TGCAGTGCTGGGTACAGTGAGCAGTTCTTC. Translation gives CSAGYSEQFF.

This rearrangement joins TRBV7-6 to TRBJ2-5; 9 bases agree with TRBD2. Germline assignment: CDR1 SGHVS and CDR2 FNYEAQ. The CDR3 contains 15 residues. With 5 bases clipped from V and 5 bases from J, the junction kept 9 bases outside the gene matches. DNA of the CDR3: TGTGCCAGCAGCCCCCCCGGACTAGCGTTGGAGACCCAGTACTTC. As protein: CASSPPGLALETQYF.

This clonotype was detected only once. V is TRBV9 and J is TRBJ2-5, with D uncertain. Deletions cut 0 bases from V and 11 bases from J, with 11 bases between. The CDR3 has 12 residues. The germline V gene encodes CDR1 SGDLS and CDR2 YYNGEE. This CDR3 reads CASSVDSNEQYF. The CDR3 nucleotides are TGTGCCAGCAGCGTAGATTCGAATGAGCAGTACTTC.

This clonotype was observed a handful of times. The J gene is TRBJ2-1, the V gene TRBV7-2; no reliable D call. Germline-derived CDR1 and CDR2 are SGHTA and FQGNSA. V lost 5 bases and J 2 bases, leaving 7 bases between the germline ends. The CDR3 extends over 13 amino acids. CDR3 nucleotide sequence: TGTGCCAGCAGCCGCCTGCCCTACAATGAGCAGTTCTTC. Translated, it gives CASSRLPYNEQFF.

V gene TRBV20-1 combines with J gene TRBJ1-2, with D tentatively TRBD1 (5 bases). Germline CDR1 and CDR2: DFQATT and SNEGSKA (reference sequence). The length of the CDR3 is 14 residues. With 0 bases removed from V and 0 bases from J, the gap between germline ends came to 8 bases. CDR3 protein: CSARDLGPNYGYTF. CDR3 DNA: TGCAGTGCTAGAGATTTGGGACCTAACTATGGCTACACCTTC.

The V gene is TRBV4-2, the J gene TRBJ2-7, with D perhaps TRBD1 or TRBD2 (5 bases each). This CDR3 has 16 residues. V was cut by 0 bases and J by 7 bases, with 19 bases left in between. Germline CDR1 is LGHNA and CDR2 is YNFKEQ. Written as DNA, the CDR3 is TGTGCCAGCAGCCAAGATATTCTGGCGGAAGAGGGGGAGCAGTACTTC. Amino acids: CASSQDILAEEGEQYF.

A few counts support this clonotype. The chain recombines TRBV27 with TRBJ2-1; D may be TRBD1 (6 bases). The CDR3 contains 16 residues. Germline CDR1 and CDR2: MNHEY and SMNVEV (reference sequence). Between the trimmed V and J ends, which lost 6 bases and 6 bases, there was a span of 21 bases. This CDR3 reads CASSSSAGDFSNEQFF. The DNA for the CDR3 is TGTGCCAGCAGCTCAAGTGCAGGGGATTTCAGCAATGAGCAGTTCTTC.

This clonotype has a handful of counts. This rearrangement joins TRBV20-1 to TRBJ2-1; no reliable D call. The germline V gene encodes CDR1 DFQATT and CDR2 SNEGSKA (reference sequence). The CDR3 spans 12 residues. V was trimmed by 1 base and J by 7 bases, leaving 8 bases between them. The CDR3 DNA is TGCAGTGCTAGAGGGTCCGTAAATGAGCAGTTCTTC. The encoded protein is CSARGSVNEQFF.

CDR3 DNA: TGTGCCAGCAGCCAGAAGGACGGTGCCTACGAGCAGTACTTC. As protein: CASSQKDGAYEQYF. J is TRBJ2-7 and V is TRBV14, with no clear D. The germline gives CDR1 SGHDN, CDR2 FVKESK. Trimming took off 3 bases at V and 2 bases at J, with 11 bases between the two ends. The length of the CDR3 is 14 residues.

This clonotype was seen many times. The genes are TRBV7-2 and TRBJ2-7; D call uncertain. CDR1 is SGHTA, CDR2 FQGNSA, per germline. Trimming took 3 bases from V and 0 from J, leaving 6 bases between them. CDR3 length: 13 amino acids. The CDR3 coding sequence is TGTGCCAGCAGCTTGACCAGCTCCTACGAGCAGTACTTC. This codes for CASSLTSSYEQYF.

This chain joins TRBV12-3 or TRBV12-4 and TRBJ2-7; D ambiguous. The CDR3 is made up of 12 amino acids. Trimming removed 3 bases at V and 5 bases at J, with 8 bases between. The CDR3 loop reads CASSLLPNEQYF. CDR3 sequence (DNA): TGTGCCAGCAGTTTGCTCCCGAACGAGCAGTACTTC.

The chain recombines TRBV7-9 with TRBJ2-3, with a possible D match to TRBD1 (6 bases). CDR1 and CDR2 from the germline V gene are SEHNR and FQNEAQ (reference sequence). The ends were cut back, 2 bases at V and 5 bases at J, with 14 bases in the middle. The CDR3 spans 15 residues. The CDR3 loop reads CASSLSTGRGDTQYF. The CDR3 nucleotides read TGTGCCAGCAGCTTATCGACAGGTCGGGGAGATACGCAGTATTTT.